This TCR beta chain was observed in a study of cytomegalovirus exposure and HLA in healthy donors. About the research overall: Out of 150 million to 200 million T cells, an earlier analysis found roughly 110 million unique TCR beta sequences in total.

The germline CDR1 and CDR2 sequences are SGHTA and FQGNSA. CDR3 length: 13 amino acids. The V and J ends lost 0 bases and 6 bases respectively, with 8 bases between them. With 60 Vbeta and 13 Jbeta primers, the PCR was carried out. How the authors handled the data: Some 80 million unique TCR beta chains, 9 million to 11 million shared, were counted in a later analysis. Clones were read by immunoSEQ multiplex PCR, and TCRdb kept only the in-frame ones, dropping some. V, J and clone size derive from that table, while D and trimming were established from the DNA sequence. The sample contains tens of thousands of clones, roughly 80% of which appear only once. Findings of the study overall: It was approximately 150 TCR beta chains that were listed as cytomegalovirus-associated. One cluster of highly shared sequence variants probably arose as a sequencing artifact.

In regard to this clone: Its antigen remains unknown.

The receptor's source is a woman in her thirties or forties in good health and CMV-seropositive. Specimen: PBMCs. The rearrangement uses TRBV7-2 and TRBJ1-2; D unresolved. This chain's CDR3 is CASSLAGEDGYTF. The CDR3 DNA is TGTGCCAGCAGCTTAGCGGGAGAGGATGGCTACACCTTC.